This note documents a single TCR beta chain sequence. This CDR3 comprises 14 residues. With 4 bases removed from V and 0 bases from J, the gap between germline ends came to 9 bases. The germline V gene has CDR1 MNHEY and CDR2 SVGAGI. This entry is derived from a study of blood T cell repertoires in COVID-19. The wider study: COVID-19 samples from acute and convalescent phases originated in the United States, Italy and Spain. T cells, B-cell-depleted T cells, or PBMCs provided the cDNA or gDNA that served as material.

Study processing details: Amplified reference gene primers provided the basis for estimating nucleated cell counts. The data were produced by immunoSEQ multiplex PCR, yet TCRdb's version contains in-frame clones alone and is incomplete. V, J and clone size are those of that table, while D and trimming were read from the DNA. In the table there are about 170,000 clones, approximately 90% of which are singletons. V and J are TRBV6-5 and TRBJ1-1; TRBD1 is a possible D gene (5 bases). The sequence came from a man aged 50 or older who had recovered from COVID-19. The sample was peripheral blood. The CDR3 here is CASSWGGMNTEAFF. The CDR3 DNA follows: TGTGCCAGCAGTTGGGGGGGAATGAACACTGAAGCTTTCTTT.